This TCR beta chain is from a study of shared clonotypes between healthy human individuals. In the study overall: Those who served as donors were a couple of women and a few men between the ages of 18 and 49. Study-wide points: Investigators expected sequencing depth to affect clonotype sharing among donors.

Measured with immunoSEQ multiplex PCR; TCRdb has only the in-frame clones, and not every one. The sample records about 470,000 clones, roughly 77% being singletons. Germline CDR1 SGHNT, CDR2 YYREEE (reference sequence). CDR3 length equals 13 residues. Trimming removed 2 bases from V and 7 bases from J; junction bases left unmatched: 5. As concerns this clone: Its antigen is undetermined.

The receptor's source is a woman between 40 and 50 years old in good health. Some clones in this sample may be carry-over from other donors' samples. The gene calls are TRBV5-4 and TRBJ2-5; 7 bases align to TRBD2. Sequencing was carried out using PBMCs. Here the CDR3 reads CASSFERDGTQYF. The DNA of the CDR3 is TGTGCCAGCAGCTTTGAGCGGGACGGGACCCAGTACTTC.